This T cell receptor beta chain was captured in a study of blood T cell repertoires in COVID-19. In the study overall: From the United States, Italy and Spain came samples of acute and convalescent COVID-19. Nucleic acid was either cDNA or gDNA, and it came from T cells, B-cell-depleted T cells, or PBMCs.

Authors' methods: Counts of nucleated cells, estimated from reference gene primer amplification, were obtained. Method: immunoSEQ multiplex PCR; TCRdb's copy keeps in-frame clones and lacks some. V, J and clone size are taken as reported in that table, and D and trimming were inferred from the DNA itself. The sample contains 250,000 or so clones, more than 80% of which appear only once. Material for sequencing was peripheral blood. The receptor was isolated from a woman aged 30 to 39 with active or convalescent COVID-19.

CDR3 nucleotide sequence: TGTGCCAGCAGCTCCGGGACAGAGGTTCCACCCCTCCACTTT. It encodes CASSSGTEVPPLHF. V gene TRBV7-2 combines with J gene TRBJ1-6; 7 positions agree with TRBD1. This CDR3 spans 14 amino acids. V shed 4 bases and J 11 bases; nucleotides not matched to a gene: 8. Germline V lookup: CDR1 SGHTA, CDR2 FQGNSA.